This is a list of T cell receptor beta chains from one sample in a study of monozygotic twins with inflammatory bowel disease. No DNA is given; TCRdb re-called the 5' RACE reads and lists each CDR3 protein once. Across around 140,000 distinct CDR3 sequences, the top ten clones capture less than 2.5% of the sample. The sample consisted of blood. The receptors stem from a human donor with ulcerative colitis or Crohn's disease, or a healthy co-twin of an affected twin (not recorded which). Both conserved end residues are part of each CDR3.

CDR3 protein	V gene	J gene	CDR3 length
CSARGRQVRTGNEQFF	TRBV20-1	TRBJ2-1	16
CATSRDPIGRAGNTIYF	TRBV15	TRBJ1-3	17
CASSLDRGAYF	TRBV11-2	TRBJ2-7	11
CASSSLGYPRETQYF	TRBV7-9	TRBJ2-5	15
CATSRGRGGHTEAFF	TRBV15	TRBJ1-1	15
CSALTTSGGLKTQYF	TRBV20-1	TRBJ2-5	15
CSVDRGPDNEQFF	TRBV29-1	TRBJ2-1	13
CASSPPLQNSGANVLTF	TRBV28	TRBJ2-6	17
CSACRYSYEQYF	TRBV20-1	TRBJ2-7	12
CASSLPGPYQPQHF	TRBV7-2	TRBJ1-5	14
CASTPGLGSSGANVLTF	TRBV27	TRBJ2-6	17
CASSQPETRTLIGANVLTF	TRBV4-1	TRBJ2-6	19
CASSPGGADTEAFF	TRBV18	TRBJ1-1	14
CSAIVAVAVTDTQYF	TRBV20-1	TRBJ2-3	15
CSADGQGVQETQYF	TRBV20-1	TRBJ2-5	14
CASSLVGTTLIYEQYF	TRBV7-6	TRBJ2-7	16
CASSQSNQNLYEQYF	TRBV4-3	TRBJ2-7	15
CASSLYSDEQFF	TRBV7-2	TRBJ2-1	12
CSAPSGGASETQYF	TRBV20-1	TRBJ2-5	14
CASSLEFEGRGELFF	TRBV5-6	TRBJ2-2	15
CAISERPAGNSGNTIYF	TRBV10-3	TRBJ1-3	17
CASLGLPAETQYF	TRBV25-1	TRBJ2-5	13